The clone carrying this T cell receptor (beta chain) has only one observation. These data belong to a study of blood T cell repertoires in COVID-19. In the study overall: Acute-phase and convalescent COVID-19 samples originated in the United States, Italy and Spain. The cDNA or gDNA used as material had been derived from T cells, B-cell-depleted T cells, or PBMCs.

The junction had 18 bases not matched to a gene; V was cut back by 0 bases and J by 4 bases. The CDR3 covers 21 residues. Original processing notes: Nucleated cell number was recorded as an estimate derived from reference gene primer amplification. Some clones are missing from TCRdb's copy, which holds only in-frame ones; the method was immunoSEQ multiplex PCR. The V and J calls and the clone size are those of that table, but D and trimming were determined from the DNA. The repertoire holds under 250,000 clones, 75% to 85% seen once, with 5.1% in the top ten. The chain couples TRBV23-1 to TRBJ2-1; 10 bases match TRBD2. TRBV23-1 is filed as an ORF, its function uncertain. The sequencing sample was made of peripheral blood. This TCR came from a man aged 50 to 59 with COVID-19, enrolled during active disease. The CDR3 DNA is TGCGCCAGCAGTCAATCTGACATCCTAGCGGGGGCCCACCTACCATACAATGAGCAGTTCTTC. Residues: CASSQSDILAGAHLPYNEQFF.